This T cell receptor beta chain stems from a study of blood T cell repertoires in COVID-19. Study at large: Spain, Italy and the United States supplied samples that represented acute and convalescent COVID-19. T cells, B-cell-depleted T cells, or PBMCs supplied cDNA or gDNA.

Per the study methods: Cell counts per sample came from amplifying reference gene primers. Only in-frame clones appear in the TCRdb table, and some are missing; sequencing was by immunoSEQ multiplex PCR. The D gene and trimming were derived from the DNA, and the V and J assignments and clone size from that table. Altogether about 200,000 clones are present, 75% to 90% being singletons, with the ten largest covering less than 7.5%. Trimming cost V 3 bases and J 2 bases, with 11 bases left between them. The CDR3 extends over 14 amino acids. Germline V gene sequence: CDR1 DFQATT, CDR2 SNEGSKA (reference sequence).

The chain has TRBV20-1 and TRBJ1-5; D gene uncertain. Sequencing was done on a sample of peripheral blood. The clonotype comes from a man aged 55 to 69 who had recovered from COVID-19. The CDR3 DNA reads as TGCAGTGCTAGTATTGTCGGGGGCAATCAGCCCCAGCATTTT. Amino acid sequence: CSASIVGGNQPQHF.